The 23 T cell receptor beta chains listed next were all sequenced from one sample in a study of blood T cell repertoires in COVID-19. Assay used: immunoSEQ multiplex PCR; TCRdb lists only in-frame clones, some missing. The repertoire has roughly 110,000 clones, 70% to 75% of them found once; the top ten carry approximately 0.9%. The sequenced sample consisted of peripheral blood. Source of these receptors: a human donor with acute or convalescent COVID-19. The donor label of this sample is uncertain.

The gene calls are TRBV19 and TRBJ2-2; 12 bases are a match to TRBD1. CDR3 size: 15 residues. The germline gives CDR1 LNHDA, CDR2 SQIVND (reference sequence). J gave up 6 bases and V 7 bases, and 6 bases lay outside the gene matches. CDR3 loop: CASIRDRGLAGELFF. CDR3 DNA sequence: TGTGCCAGTATCCGGGACAGGGGGCTGGCCGGGGAGCTGTTTTTT.

The chain is built from TRBV6-5 and TRBJ2-5, with D maybe TRBD2 (7 bases). The CDR3 runs 15 residues. Germline CDR1 and CDR2: MNHEY and SVGAGI. Trimming removed 2 bases from V and 5 bases from J, with 15 bases in between. The CDR3 region is CASSYRGGPGETQYF. DNA of the CDR3: TGTGCCAGCAGTTACAGGGGGGGCCCCGGGGAGACCCAGTACTTC.

V gene TRBV27 combines with J gene TRBJ2-1, with 16 bases that match TRBD2. Per the germline V gene, CDR1 is MNHEY and CDR2 is SMNVEV (reference sequence). After removal of 4 bases from V and 7 bases from J, the junction contained 1 base not matched to a gene. This CDR3 has 15 residues. The CDR3 sequence: CASSSGLAGGNEQFF. The CDR3 nucleotides are TGTGCCAGCAGTTCGGGACTAGCGGGGGGGAATGAGCAGTTCTTC.

The genes are TRBV5-1 and TRBJ1-1, with 9 bases identical to TRBD1. This CDR3 has 16 amino acids. CDR1 is SGHRS, CDR2 YFSETQ, per germline. Trimming at V came to 0 bases and at J to 4 bases, leaving 7 bases not matched to a gene. The CDR3 DNA is TGCGCCAGCAGCTTGGGCGGGACAGGGATAACCACTGAAGCTTTCTTT. This encodes CASSLGGTGITTEAFF.

The chain has TRBV28 and TRBJ2-1; 7 nucleotides line up with TRBD1. The V gene's germline CDR1 is MDHEN and CDR2 SYDVKM. The CDR3 has 14 amino acids. Losses at the gene ends were 8 bases for V and 3 bases for J; bases not matched to a gene: 7. CDR3 bases: TGTGCCAGCGATACCAGGACAGGCTACAATGAGCAGTTCTTC. Amino acids: CASDTRTGYNEQFF.

This clone was recorded once. The chain couples TRBV6-4 to TRBJ2-1; 11 nucleotides line up with TRBD2. Trimming took 8 bases from V and 4 from J; bases not matched to a gene: 4. The CDR3 extends over 14 amino acids. Germline assignment: CDR1 MRHNA and CDR2 SNTAGT. The CDR3 here is CASRTSGSYNEQFF. CDR3 coding DNA: TGTGCCAGCCGTACTAGCGGGAGTTACAATGAGCAGTTCTTC.

The chain links TRBV28 to TRBJ2-3; 8 bases agree with TRBD1. V lost 1 base and J lost 3; bases outside the gene matches: 6. The germline gives CDR1 MDHEN, CDR2 SYDVKM. The CDR3 covers 16 residues. The DNA of the CDR3 is TGTGCCAGCAGTTTATTCGGACAGGGTGGGACAGATACGCAGTATTTT. Translated: CASSLFGQGGTDTQYF.

This chain links TRBV4-1 with TRBJ1-3; D is unresolved. Trimming cost V 4 bases and J 4 bases, with 14 bases left between them. This CDR3 has 15 residues. CDR1 is MGHRA, CDR2 YSYEKL, per germline. CDR3 DNA: TGCGCCAGCAGCCTCGGGTCCTTCTCGGGAAACACCATATATTTT. Translation: CASSLGSFSGNTIYF.

This clone was counted a single time. CDR3 DNA: TGCAGTGCTAGACAGAACACTGAAGCTTTCTTT. Protein: CSARQNTEAFF. The chain has TRBV20-1 and TRBJ1-1; no clear D. Trimming cost V 2 bases and J 1 base, with 2 bases left between them. The CDR3 has 11 residues. Germline V CDR1 and CDR2: DFQATT, SNEGSKA (reference sequence).

The V and J genes are TRBV7-6 and TRBJ2-1, with a weak D call TRBD1 (6 bases). Trimming took off 4 bases at V and 10 bases at J, with 14 bases between the two ends. Germline assignment: CDR1 SGHVS and CDR2 FNYEAQ. The CDR3 loop spans 13 amino acids. This chain's CDR3 is CASSSQQGSEQFF. CDR3 coding DNA: TGTGCCAGCAGCTCACAACAGGGAAGCGAGCAGTTCTTC.

This clone came up a few times. The V gene is TRBV19, the J gene TRBJ1-6; D might be TRBD1 (5 bases). Trimming removed 0 bases from V and 8 bases from J, with 5 bases in between. The CDR3 runs 13 residues. CDR1 and CDR2 from the germline V gene are LNHDA and SQIVND (reference sequence). CDR3 bases: TGTGCCAGTAGTATAGAAGGGGATTCACCCCTCCACTTT. This encodes CASSIEGDSPLHF.

Remarks on this clone: The conserved phenylalanine or tryptophan normally closing the CDR3 is absent here, so this likely arose from a read error. The limits of the CDR3 on the DNA are not certain, so only TCRdb's listed CDR3 is given. V is TRBV7-3 and J is TRBJ1-2; the tabulated D call, TRBD1, remains unverified against the DNA. The CDR3 totals 8 residues, both ends included. The germline V gene has CDR1 SGHTA and CDR2 FQGTGA. Here the CDR3 reads CASSPGQN.

The chain combines TRBV2 with TRBJ1-6, with D hard to call. Germline CDR1 reads SNHLY; CDR2 reads FYNNEI. Trimming removed 6 bases at V and 9 bases at J, with 12 bases between. CDR3 length equals 13 residues. DNA for the CDR3: TGTGCCAGCAGAGTTGGTCCAGTTTCACCCCTCCACTTT. This gives the protein CASRVGPVSPLHF.

The CDR3 here is CASSKDAAGELFF. In nucleotides, the CDR3 is TGTGCCAGCAGTAAAGACGCGGCCGGGGAGCTGTTTTTT. The chain carries TRBV7-3 and TRBJ2-2; unclear D gene. From germline, CDR1 is SGHTA and CDR2 FQGTGA. Trimming removed 6 bases from V and 6 bases from J, with 11 bases in between. The CDR3 is 13 residues long. The full variable domain, in which reference TRBV7-3 and TRBJ2-2 provide the parts outside the CDR3, is GAGVSQTPSNKVTEKGKYVELRCDPISGHTALYWYRQSLGQGPEFLIYFQGTGAADDSGLPNDRFFAVRPEGSVSTLKIQRTERGDSAVYLCASSKDAAGELFFGEGSRLTVL.

The V and J genes are TRBV28 and TRBJ1-1; D ambiguous. Trimming removed 7 bases from V and 8 bases from J, with 23 bases in between. In germline, CDR1 is MDHEN, CDR2 SYDVKM. This CDR3 has 15 amino acids. The CDR3 protein is CASTLLEVPVGEAFF. CDR3 sequence (DNA): TGTGCCAGCACCTTACTTGAGGTGCCGGTCGGGGAAGCTTTCTTT.

This clone was seen more than once but under ten times. CDR3 sequence: CSVGPDWGYTF. For the CDR3, the DNA is TGCAGCGTTGGGCCCGACTGGGGCTACACCTTC. The J gene is TRBJ1-2, the V gene TRBV29-1, with D hard to call. V was cut by 4 bases and J by 8 bases, with 11 bases left in between. The CDR3 is 11 amino acids. Per the germline V gene, CDR1 is SQVTM and CDR2 is ANQGSEA.

This clone appeared a few times. CDR3 sequence: CASSNSGDSPLHF. In nucleotides, the CDR3 is TGTGCCAGCAGCAATTCAGGGGACTCACCCCTCCACTTT. This sequence joins TRBV21-1 and TRBJ1-6; the table names TRBD1, a call not compared with the DNA. TRBV21-1 constitutes a pseudogene. This CDR3 contains 13 residues.

The chain links TRBV24-1 to TRBJ1-1; D unresolved. The CDR3 is 13 amino acids. The ends were cut back, 1 base at V and 1 base at J, with 3 bases in the middle. Germline CDR1 KGHDR, CDR2 SFDVKD. The CDR3 here is CATSDLQNTEAFF. DNA for the CDR3: TGTGCCACCAGTGATTTACAGAACACTGAAGCTTTCTTT.

CDR3 in amino acids: CASSLLRGWTDTQYF. The DNA of the CDR3 is TGTGCCAGCAGTTTACTGAGGGGGTGGACAGATACGCAGTATTTT. The chain recombines TRBV27 with TRBJ2-3; possibly TRBD1 for D (6 bases). The V gene lost 2 bases and the J gene lost 3 bases, with 12 bases spanning the gap. CDR1 and CDR2 from the germline V gene are MNHEY and SMNVEV (reference sequence). CDR3 size: 15 residues.

The V and J genes are TRBV13 and TRBJ1-1; D remains ambiguous. This CDR3 has 13 amino acids. V dropped 4 bases and J dropped 0 bases, with 6 bases sitting between them. Germline values: CDR1 PRHDT, CDR2 FYEKMQ (reference sequence). For the CDR3, the DNA is TGTGCCAGCAGCTCCCGTATGAACACTGAAGCTTTCTTT. Translated, it gives CASSSRMNTEAFF.

This chain links TRBV6-5 with TRBJ1-6; 7 nucleotides agree with TRBD1. This CDR3 spans 14 amino acids. J lost 7 bases, V lost 6 bases, and 6 bases had no gene match. Germline CDR1 MNHEY, CDR2 SVGAGI. The CDR3 DNA reads TGTGCCAGCAGGAGGGACAGCTCCAATTCACCCCTCCACTTT. Protein: CASRRDSSNSPLHF.

The rearrangement uses TRBV6-5 and TRBJ2-4, with unresolved D. This CDR3 is built from 13 residues. CDR1 is MNHEY and CDR2 is SVGAGI in the germline V gene. Trimming pared 3 bases from V and 3 bases from J, leaving 6 bases between. CDR3 DNA: TGTGCCAGCAGTTATGGCAGCAAAAACATTCAGTACTTC. Translated: CASSYGSKNIQYF.

J is TRBJ2-1 and V is TRBV5-1; D perhaps matches TRBD2 (7 bases). Trimming pared 3 bases from V and 6 bases from J, leaving 16 bases between. The CDR3 has 15 amino acids. Germline values: CDR1 SGHRS, CDR2 YFSETQ. CDR3 sequence: CASSSWGGGINEQFF. The CDR3 region has the DNA TGCGCCAGCAGCTCCTGGGGAGGGGGGATCAATGAGCAGTTCTTC.